This TCR beta chain came from a study of OX40 agonist ivuxolimab in advanced cancers. Study outcomes and limitations: Expanded clones were, on average, more numerous in CD8+ T cells than in CD4+.

Per germline, CDR1 MNHNS and CDR2 SASEGT. With V trimmed by 5 bases and J by 1 base, 5 bases remained unmatched. CDR3 length equals 15 residues. In the case of this clone: The target antigen is unknown.

The table came from immunoSEQ multiplex PCR; TCRdb's copy has only in-frame clones and leaves some out. The sample lists tens of thousands of clones; about 86% were seen once. The sample consisted of CD4+ or CD8+ T cells sorted from blood, taken in a trial of the OX40 agonist ivuxolimab. This receptor was identified in an adult with an advanced solid tumor such as melanoma, head and neck, liver or kidney cancer. The V gene is TRBV6-1, the J gene TRBJ2-7; 10 bases line up with TRBD2. CDR3 protein: CASSWTSGLSYEQYF. The CDR3 DNA is TGTGCCAGCAGTTGGACTAGCGGCCTTTCCTACGAGCAGTACTTC.